The 27 T cell receptor beta chains reported below all come from one sample, sequenced in a study of OX40 agonist ivuxolimab in advanced cancers. The library was obtained by the immunoSEQ multiplex PCR assay. Not all clones reach the TCRdb copy of this immuneACCESS table, which keeps in-frame sequences only. Checked studies attribute under half of the gap to unresolved V genes and leave the rest unexplained. The table for this sample lists nearly 110,000 clones; 90% of them were counted only once. 0.48% of the sample goes to the ten largest clones. This specimen was CD4+ or CD8+ T cells sorted from blood, taken in a trial of the OX40 agonist ivuxolimab. Receptor source: an adult with an advanced solid tumor such as melanoma, head and neck, liver or kidney cancer.

This clone came up once. The rearrangement joins TRBV7-3 to TRBJ2-3; possible D gene TRBD2, 7 bases. Germline V gives CDR1 SGHTA, CDR2 FQGTGA. The length of the CDR3 is 15 residues. V was pared by 5 bases and J by 6 bases, with 18 bases between. CDR3 sequence: CASSAAGASSDTQYF. CDR3 coding DNA: TGTGCCAGCAGCGCCGCGGGGGCCAGCTCCGATACGCAGTATTTT. The variable domain in full, with the rest retrieved from reference TRBV7-3 and TRBJ2-3, is GAGVSQTPSNKVTEKGKYVELRCDPISGHTALYWYRQSLGQGPEFLIYFQGTGAADDSGLPNDRFFAVRPEGSVSTLKIQRTERGDSAVYLCASSAAGASSDTQYFGPGTRLTVL.

J is TRBJ2-3 and V is TRBV30, with D hard to call. CDR1 is GTSNPN, CDR2 SVGIG, per germline (reference sequence). Trimming removed 0 bases from V and 6 bases from J, with 10 bases in between. CDR3 size: 13 residues. CDR3 in amino acids: CAWSVRDGDTQYF. CDR3 coding DNA: TGTGCCTGGAGTGTACGAGATGGCGATACGCAGTATTTT.

The chain carries TRBV6-5 and TRBJ1-2; 7 positions agree with TRBD1. Germline-derived CDR1 and CDR2 are MNHEY and SVGAGI. With V trimmed by 2 bases and J by 0 bases, 3 bases remained unmatched. The CDR3 consists of 15 residues. This CDR3 is CASSYGDSANYGYTF. DNA for the CDR3: TGTGCCAGCAGTTACGGGGACAGTGCTAACTATGGCTACACCTTC.

The V and J genes are TRBV27 and TRBJ1-3; a weak D match, TRBD1 (5 bases). Trimming cost V 2 bases and J 7 bases, with 9 bases left between them. There are 13 residues in the CDR3. Germline CDR1 reads MNHEY; CDR2 reads SMNVEV (reference sequence). The DNA for the CDR3 is TGTGCCAGCAGTTTACAGGGAGGGAACACCATATATTTT. It is translated as CASSLQGGNTIYF.

The V gene is TRBV18, the J gene TRBJ1-3; 9 bases map to TRBD1. The length of the CDR3 is 18 residues. Per the germline V gene, CDR1 is KGHSH and CDR2 is LQKENI. V dropped 6 bases and J dropped 2; count of bases not matched to a gene: 14. Here the CDR3 DNA reads TGTGCCAGCTCGCCCCAACAGGGGGCCCCGATCGCTGGAAACACCATATATTTT. It codes for CASSPQQGAPIAGNTIYF.

The rearrangement links TRBV4-1 to TRBJ2-3; D is possibly TRBD2 (6 bases). The CDR3 has 15 residues. Germline-derived CDR1 and CDR2 are MGHRA and YSYEKL. Between the trimmed V and J ends, which lost 1 base and 2 bases, there was a span of 10 bases. The CDR3 region has the DNA TGCGCCAGCAGCCAAGGGGGGACTTTCACAGATACGCAGTATTTT. It yields the protein CASSQGGTFTDTQYF.

This chain uses TRBV4-3 with TRBJ2-7, with 8 bases identical to TRBD2. Germline CDR1 and CDR2: LGHNA and YSLEER. Trimming cost V 1 base and J 7 bases; bases outside gene matches: 6. The CDR3 covers 14 residues. The chain's CDR3 is CASSQAAGAGEQYF. The CDR3 DNA is TGCGCCAGCAGCCAAGCAGCGGGGGCAGGAGAGCAGTACTTC.

This chain links TRBV5-1 with TRBJ2-3, with 9 bases aligning to TRBD1. Germline CDR1 and CDR2: SGHRS and YFSETQ. The CDR3 extends over 16 amino acids. V was pared by 3 bases and J by 2 bases, with 7 bases of the junction left unmatched. The CDR3 protein is CASSSRQGGSTDTQYF. DNA of the CDR3: TGCGCCAGCAGCTCGAGACAGGGGGGCTCCACAGATACGCAGTATTTT.

The chain uses TRBV6-5 and TRBJ1-5; D uncertain. CDR3 length: 12 amino acids. Trimming pared 8 bases from V and 3 bases from J, leaving 8 bases between. CDR1 is MNHEY and CDR2 is SVGAGI in the germline V gene. The CDR3 sequence: CASGEHNQPQHF. The CDR3 nucleotides are TGTGCCAGCGGAGAACACAATCAGCCCCAGCATTTT.

The chain has TRBV5-6 and TRBJ1-4; 7 bases agree with TRBD1. The germline CDR1 and CDR2 sequences are SGHDT and YYEEEE. The J segment lost 8 bases and the V segment lost 2 bases, leaving 6 bases of the junction unmatched. CDR3 length: 14 amino acids. CDR3 sequence reads: CASSFRGTAEKLFF. For the CDR3, the DNA is TGTGCCAGCAGCTTTAGAGGGACAGCCGAAAAACTGTTTTTT.

The genes are TRBV28 and TRBJ1-1, with D possibly TRBD1 on 6 matching bases. The CDR3 is made up of 12 amino acids. Germline CDR1 MDHEN, CDR2 SYDVKM. Trimming cost V 7 bases and J 10 bases, with 16 bases left between them. The CDR3 bases are TGTGCCAGCATCACCGGAGAGGGGGGAGCTTTCTTT. It translates to CASITGEGGAFF.

Of note for this clone: Sequence at one end of the junction differs from germline and may be a read error. V gene TRBV6-5 combines with J gene TRBJ2-4; 14 nucleotides match TRBD2. The germline V gene has CDR1 MNHEY and CDR2 SVGAGI. The length of the CDR3 is 13 residues. The DNA for the CDR3 is TGTGCCAGCAGACCGACTAGCGGGGGGGAACGGGCCTTC. It translates to CASRPTSGGERAF.

This chain links TRBV4-3 with TRBJ2-3; 8 bases line up with TRBD2. The V segment lost 4 bases and the J segment 4 bases; nucleotides outside the gene matches: 7. CDR1 is LGHNA and CDR2 is YSLEER in the germline V gene. The CDR3 spans 15 residues. This CDR3 is CASSPLGGGSDTQYF. The CDR3 DNA follows: TGCGCCAGCAGCCCTCTCGGGGGGGGATCAGATACGCAGTATTTT.

The chain uses TRBV6-5 and TRBJ2-5, with D unclear. Trimming pared 2 bases from V and 7 bases from J, leaving 11 bases between. This CDR3 region has 13 residues. Germline V CDR1 and CDR2: MNHEY, SVGAGI. CDR3 sequence (DNA): TGTGCCAGCAGTTACCGCGACTGGGGGACCCAGTACTTC. This codes for CASSYRDWGTQYF.

J is TRBJ1-2 and V is TRBV14; the D is unclear. The CDR3 consists of 15 residues. The V end lost 0 bases, the J end lost 0 bases, and 8 bases lay between the germline ends. CDR1 and CDR2 (germline): SGHDN, FVKESK. The CDR3 DNA is TGTGCCAGCAGCCAAGAGCGGCAGCCTAACTATGGCTACACCTTC. As protein: CASSQERQPNYGYTF. Drawing the rest from reference TRBV14 and TRBJ1-2, the complete variable domain is EAGVTQFPSHSVIEKGQTVTLRCDPISGHDNLYWYRRVMGKEIKFLLHFVKESKQDESGMPNNRFLAERTGGTYSTLKVQPAELEDSGVYFCASSQERQPNYGYTFGSGTRLTVV.

The chain carries TRBV2 and TRBJ1-1, with a tentative D call TRBD1 (5 bases). Per germline, CDR1 SNHLY and CDR2 FYNNEI. The CDR3 is made up of 14 amino acids. V lost 7 bases, J lost 4 bases, and 16 bases lay in between. The CDR3: CASTDRGVGTEAFF. Here the CDR3 DNA reads TGTGCCAGCACCGACCGGGGGGTGGGCACTGAAGCTTTCTTT.

The chain combines TRBV5-1 with TRBJ1-4, with 8 bases identical to TRBD1. Germline CDR1 reads SGHRS; CDR2 reads YFSETQ. The V gene end was trimmed by 4 bases and the J gene end by 8 bases; junction bases not matched to a gene: 7. CDR3 length: 14 residues. DNA of the CDR3: TGCGCCAGCAGCCACGGGACAGGAGAGGAAAAACTGTTTTTT. Protein sequence: CASSHGTGEEKLFF.

This chain links TRBV27 with TRBJ2-7; no reliable D call. The ends were cut back, 0 bases at V and 8 bases at J, with 11 bases in the middle. Germline assignment: CDR1 MNHEY and CDR2 SMNVEV (reference sequence). The CDR3 has 13 amino acids. In nucleotides, the CDR3 is TGTGCCAGCAGTTTATCGATGGCCTCGAAGCAGTACTTC. This gives the protein CASSLSMASKQYF.

V is TRBV6-5 and J is TRBJ1-1; possibly TRBD1 for D (6 bases). The CDR3 runs to 15 residues. The germline V gene has CDR1 MNHEY and CDR2 SVGAGI. V lost 4 bases to trimming and J lost 4 bases, with 16 bases between them. For the CDR3, the DNA is TGTGCCAGCAGTTCCGTGTCACAGGGAGGCACTGAAGCTTTCTTT. This encodes CASSSVSQGGTEAFF.

V is TRBV6-6 and J is TRBJ1-6; 7 positions match TRBD1. CDR1 and CDR2 from the germline V gene are MNHNY and SVGAGI (reference sequence). The CDR3 has 15 amino acids. The V segment lost 5 bases and the J segment 8 bases; nucleotides outside the gene matches: 9. The CDR3 coding sequence is TGTGCCAGCAGTCCCCAGGGACAGATGGATTCACCCCTCCACTTT. Residues: CASSPQGQMDSPLHF.

The genes are TRBV30 and TRBJ1-2, with D perhaps TRBD1 (6 bases). The CDR3 totals 17 residues. The germline CDR1 and CDR2 sequences are GTSNPN and SVGIG (reference sequence). Trimming shortened V by 4 bases and J by 5 bases, and 26 bases separated the two germline ends. In DNA, the CDR3 is TGTGCCTGGACCCGCGGTTTGGGAGGACAGTCCGGATATGGCTACACCTTC. Its protein is CAWTRGLGGQSGYGYTF. The full variable domain, with the rest looked up from reference TRBV30 and TRBJ1-2, is SQTIHQWPATLVQPVGSPLSLECTVEGTSNPNLYWYRQAAGRGLQLLFYSVGIGQISSEVPQNLSASRPQDRQFILSSKKLLLSDSGFYLCAWTRGLGGQSGYGYTFGSGTRLTVV.

The rearrangement links TRBV7-3 to TRBJ2-7; D might be TRBD1 or TRBD2, each matching 5 bases. The CDR3 covers 13 residues. V gave up 4 bases and J gave up 4 bases, with 11 bases separating them. Per the germline V gene, CDR1 is SGHTA and CDR2 is FQGTGA. As DNA, the CDR3 is TGTGCCAGCAGCTGGGCAGAGGGGTACGAGCAGTACTTC. It yields the protein CASSWAEGYEQYF.

The rearrangement joins TRBV18 to TRBJ1-1, with D possibly matching TRBD1 (6 bases). The CDR3 has 13 amino acids. Trimming removed 5 bases from V and 1 base from J, with 8 bases in between. The germline V gene has CDR1 KGHSH and CDR2 LQKENI. The CDR3, as DNA: TGTGCCAGCTCAGGACAGACGAACACTGAAGCTTTCTTT. Its protein product is CASSGQTNTEAFF.

The J gene is TRBJ2-5, the V gene TRBV7-2, with 9 bases identical to TRBD1. The trim removed 2 bases at V and 4 bases at J, leaving 5 bases unmatched. Germline CDR1 reads SGHTA; CDR2 reads FQGNSA. The CDR3 is 15 amino acids. CDR3 nucleotide sequence: TGTGCCAGCAGCTTAACCCCGGACAGGGGAGAGACCCAGTACTTC. This encodes CASSLTPDRGETQYF.

The rearrangement links TRBV19 to TRBJ2-7; perhaps TRBD2 as D (6 bases). Trimming removed 5 bases at V and 2 bases at J, with 13 bases between. This CDR3 contains 14 residues. The germline V gene has CDR1 LNHDA and CDR2 SQIVND (reference sequence). The CDR3 coding sequence is TGTGCCAGTAGTCCCCCTAGCGCGACCTACGAGCAGTACTTC. Translation: CASSPPSATYEQYF.

This chain links TRBV19 with TRBJ1-1, with TRBD1 as a possible D gene (5 bases). The CDR3 runs to 13 residues. With 5 bases removed from V and 0 bases from J, the gap between germline ends came to 7 bases. Germline assignment: CDR1 LNHDA and CDR2 SQIVND (reference sequence). CDR3: CASSVTVNTEAFF. The DNA of the CDR3 is TGTGCCAGTAGTGTGACAGTGAACACTGAAGCTTTCTTT.

The chain links TRBV7-2 to TRBJ2-3; 14 nucleotides align to TRBD2. The V segment lost 5 bases and the J segment 4 bases; nucleotides outside the gene matches: 5. This CDR3 comprises 16 residues. Germline assignment: CDR1 SGHTA and CDR2 FQGNSA. The CDR3 region is CASSPGLAGGPDTQYF. The DNA of the CDR3 is TGTGCCAGCAGCCCAGGACTAGCGGGGGGACCAGATACGCAGTATTTT. The whole variable domain, remainder taken from reference TRBV7-2 and TRBJ2-3, is GAGVSQSPSNKVTEKGKDVELRCDPISGHTALYWYRQSLGQGLEFLIYFQGNSAPDKSGLPSDRFSAERTGGSVSTLTIQRTQQEDSAVYLCASSPGLAGGPDTQYFGPGTRLTVL.